This T cell receptor (beta chain) was recorded in a study of blood T cell repertoires in COVID-19. Study background: Samples representing acute and convalescent COVID-19 were sourced from the United States, Italy and Spain. T cells, B-cell-depleted T cells, or PBMCs supplied cDNA or gDNA.

Per the original data handling: Estimated nucleated cell counts came from reference gene primer amplification. Repertoires were generated with immunoSEQ multiplex PCR, while TCRdb's copy carries only in-frame clones and drops some. The D gene and trimming were derived from the DNA, and the V and J assignments and clone size from that table. The profile shows approximately 170,000 clones, approximately 86% of them singletons. After removal of 1 base from V and 7 bases from J, the junction contained 7 bases not matched to a gene. Per germline, CDR1 LGHDT and CDR2 YNNKEL (reference sequence). The CDR3 spans 15 residues.

The receptor comes from a man aged 55-75 years who had recovered from COVID-19. The J gene is TRBJ1-2, the V gene TRBV3-1 (or the pseudogene TRBV3-2); 9 bases fit TRBD1. Sequences were obtained from peripheral blood. Here the CDR3 DNA reads TGTGCCAGCAGCCAAGTGAACAGGGGGCTAGGTGGCTACACCTTC. Translating gives CASSQVNRGLGGYTF.